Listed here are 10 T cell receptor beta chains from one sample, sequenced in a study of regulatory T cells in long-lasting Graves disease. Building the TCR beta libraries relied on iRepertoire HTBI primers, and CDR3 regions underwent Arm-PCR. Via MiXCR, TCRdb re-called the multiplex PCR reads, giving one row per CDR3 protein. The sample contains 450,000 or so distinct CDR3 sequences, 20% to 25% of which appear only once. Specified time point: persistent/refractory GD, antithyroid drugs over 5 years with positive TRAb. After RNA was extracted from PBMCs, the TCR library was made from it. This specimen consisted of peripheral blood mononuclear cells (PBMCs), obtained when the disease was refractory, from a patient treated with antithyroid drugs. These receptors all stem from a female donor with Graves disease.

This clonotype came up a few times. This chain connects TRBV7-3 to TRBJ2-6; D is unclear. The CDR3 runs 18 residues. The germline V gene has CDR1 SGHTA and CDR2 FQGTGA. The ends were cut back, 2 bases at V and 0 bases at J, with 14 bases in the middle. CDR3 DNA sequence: TGTGCCAGCAGCTTAGACCCCCACAGAATCTCTGGGGCCAACGTCCTGACTTTC. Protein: CASSLDPHRISGANVLTF. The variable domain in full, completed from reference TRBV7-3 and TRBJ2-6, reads GAGVSQTPSNKVTEKGKYVELRCDPISGHTALYWYRQSLGQGPEFLIYFQGTGAADDSGLPNDRFFAVRPEGSVSTLKIQRTERGDSAVYLCASSLDPHRISGANVLTFGAGSRLTVL.

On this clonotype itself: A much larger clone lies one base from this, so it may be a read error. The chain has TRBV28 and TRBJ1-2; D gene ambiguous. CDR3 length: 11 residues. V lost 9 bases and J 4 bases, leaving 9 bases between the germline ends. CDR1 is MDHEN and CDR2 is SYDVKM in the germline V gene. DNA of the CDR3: TGTGCCAGTTCACATATCTATGGCTACACCTTC. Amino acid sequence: CASSHIYGYTF.

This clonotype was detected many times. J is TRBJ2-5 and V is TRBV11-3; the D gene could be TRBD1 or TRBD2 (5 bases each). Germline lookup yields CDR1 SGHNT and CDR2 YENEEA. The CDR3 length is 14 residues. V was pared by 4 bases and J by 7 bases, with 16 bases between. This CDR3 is CASSSTGTAGTQYF. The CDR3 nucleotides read TGTGCCAGCAGCTCCACCGGGACCGCCGGGACCCAGTACTTC.

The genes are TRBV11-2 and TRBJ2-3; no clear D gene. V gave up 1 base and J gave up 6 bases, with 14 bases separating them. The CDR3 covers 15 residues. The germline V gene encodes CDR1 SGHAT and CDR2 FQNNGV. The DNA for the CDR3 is TGTGCCAGCAGCTTAGTTGGTCTTGGGCCTGATACGCAGTATTTT. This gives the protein CASSLVGLGPDTQYF.

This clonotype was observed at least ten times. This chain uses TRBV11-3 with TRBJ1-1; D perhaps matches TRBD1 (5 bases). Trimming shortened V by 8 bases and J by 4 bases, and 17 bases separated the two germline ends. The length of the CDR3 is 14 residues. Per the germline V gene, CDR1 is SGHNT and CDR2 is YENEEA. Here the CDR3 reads CASFTGGAGTEAFF. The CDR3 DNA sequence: TGTGCCAGCTTTACGGGCGGGGCTGGCACTGAAGCTTTCTTT.

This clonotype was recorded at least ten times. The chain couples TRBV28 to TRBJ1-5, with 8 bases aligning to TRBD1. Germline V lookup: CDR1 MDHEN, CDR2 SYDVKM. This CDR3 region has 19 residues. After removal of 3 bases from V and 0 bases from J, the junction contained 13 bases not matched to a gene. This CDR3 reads CASSFSGQELAYSNQPQHF. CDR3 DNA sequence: TGTGCCAGCAGTTTCTCGGGACAGGAGCTAGCCTATAGCAATCAGCCCCAGCATTTT.

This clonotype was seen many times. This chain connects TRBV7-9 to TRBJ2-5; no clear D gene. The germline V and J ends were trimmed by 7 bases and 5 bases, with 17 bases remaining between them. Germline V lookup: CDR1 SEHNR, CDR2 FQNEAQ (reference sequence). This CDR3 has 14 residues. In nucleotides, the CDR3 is TGTGCCAGCACCACCATGGGCCGTGGGGAGACCCAGTACTTC. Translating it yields CASTTMGRGETQYF.

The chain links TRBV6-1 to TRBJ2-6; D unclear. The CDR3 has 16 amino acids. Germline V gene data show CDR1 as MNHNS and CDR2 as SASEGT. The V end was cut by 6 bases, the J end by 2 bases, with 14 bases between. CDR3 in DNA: TGTGCCAGCAGCCCACACGCACCCCCTGGGGCCAACGTCCTGACTTTC. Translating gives CASSPHAPPGANVLTF.

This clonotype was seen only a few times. CDR3 in amino acids: CASSQLQAGRAIYEQYF. CDR3 coding DNA: TGTGCCAGCAGCCAGCTTCAAGCGGGCAGGGCAATCTACGAGCAGTACTTC. The chain has TRBV14 and TRBJ2-7; D is possibly TRBD2 (6 bases). Germline V gives CDR1 SGHDN, CDR2 FVKESK. Trimming took off 3 bases at V and 3 bases at J, with 21 bases between the two ends. The CDR3 runs 17 residues.

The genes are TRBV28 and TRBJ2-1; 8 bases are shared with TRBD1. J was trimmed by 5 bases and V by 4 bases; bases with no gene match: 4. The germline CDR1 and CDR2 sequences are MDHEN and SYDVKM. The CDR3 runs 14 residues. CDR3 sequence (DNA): TGTGCCAGCAGTTCCCCGGACAGGGACAATGAGCAGTTCTTC. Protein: CASSSPDRDNEQFF.